Reported below is one T cell receptor beta chain. Produced via immunoSEQ multiplex PCR; TCRdb's table is partial and in-frame only. The sample has around 82,000 clones, around 87% seen once. The entry originates in a study of control samples from healthy donors and cancer patients. The germline V gene encodes CDR1 SGDLS and CDR2 YYNGEE. The CDR3 contains 14 residues. Trimming left V 3 bases short and J 0 bases short, with 7 bases between. The rearrangement joins TRBV9 to TRBJ1-5; tentatively, D is TRBD1 (5 bases). The sequence came from a man aged 50-59 years in good health. Sequenced input: blood. The CDR3 sequence: CASSGDGSNQPQHF. CDR3 sequence (DNA): TGTGCCAGCAGCGGGGACGGTAGCAATCAGCCCCAGCATTTT.